This T cell receptor (beta chain) was captured by sequencing in a study of cytomegalovirus exposure and HLA in healthy donors. Looked up from germline, CDR1 is SGHRS and CDR2 is YFSETQ. There are 13 residues in the CDR3. The germline V and J ends were trimmed by 4 bases and 2 bases, with 9 bases remaining between them. The table came from immunoSEQ multiplex PCR; TCRdb's copy has only in-frame clones and leaves some out. The data contain about 78,000 clones, about 96% of them seen just once; the ten biggest clones take up 1.6%. The specimen sequenced was PBMCs. The rearrangement joins TRBV5-1 to TRBJ1-1, with D unresolved. This sequence was found in a man aged 18 to 29 in good health and CMV-seropositive. The CDR3: CASSLQLNTEAFF. The DNA for the CDR3 is TGCGCCAGCAGCCTCCAACTAAACACTGAAGCTTTCTTT.